The next 23 T cell receptor beta chains were all read from a single sample in a study of regulatory T cells in long-lasting Graves disease. With iRepertoire HTBI primers and Arm-PCR of CDR3 regions, TCR beta libraries were built. A single record per CDR3 protein comes from TCRdb applying MiXCR to the multiplex PCR reads. The sample lists about 660,000 distinct CDR3 sequences, roughly 30% seen once, with roughly 40% in the top ten. The time point denotes: persistent/refractory GD, antithyroid drugs over 5 years with positive TRAb. TCR sequences were obtained from RNA taken from PBMCs. Material: peripheral blood mononuclear cells (PBMCs), obtained when the disease was refractory, from a patient treated with antithyroid drugs. The receptors shown here come from a female donor with Graves disease.

The V and J genes are TRBV3-1 and TRBJ2-2, with a weak D call TRBD2 (5 bases). The CDR3 is 16 amino acids. Trimming took off 0 bases at V and 0 bases at J, with 8 bases between the two ends. Germline CDR1 LGHDT, CDR2 YNNKEL (reference sequence). For the CDR3, the DNA is TGTGCCAGCAGCCAAGAGCTAGCTGCGAACACCGGGGAGCTGTTTTTT. As protein: CASSQELAANTGELFF.

The chain recombines TRBV5-1 with TRBJ1-2, with 10 nucleotides matching TRBD1. With 4 bases clipped from V and 6 bases from J, the junction kept 9 bases outside the gene matches. CDR1 is SGHRS and CDR2 is YFSETQ in the germline V gene. The CDR3 extends over 15 amino acids. The CDR3 nucleotides are TGCGCCAGCAGCCCCAGCCGTGGGACAGGGGATGGCTACACCTTC. It yields the protein CASSPSRGTGDGYTF.

This chain uses TRBV10-2 with TRBJ2-7, with 7 bases matching TRBD2. CDR1 and CDR2 (germline): WSHSY, SAAADI. J was trimmed by 0 bases and V by 3 bases; bases with no gene match: 11. This CDR3 is built from 17 residues. CDR3 nucleotides: TGCGCCAGCAGTGACACCGCTAGCGGAAAGAGCTCCTACGAGCAGTACTTC. Protein product: CASSDTASGKSSYEQYF.

The sample holds a few counts of this clonotype. The rearrangement links TRBV10-3 to TRBJ2-2; 12 bases are shared with TRBD1. The germline gives CDR1 ENHRY, CDR2 SYGVKD. CDR3 size: 13 residues. J lost 7 bases, V lost 10 bases, and 4 bases had no gene match. DNA of the CDR3: TGTGCCACGGGACAGGGGGCGAACGGGGAGCTGTTTTTT. This sequence encodes CATGQGANGELFF.

In the case of this clonotype: This may stem from a read error, because a much larger clone lies one nucleotide away. The V call is TRBV11-2, the J call TRBJ2-3; D gene unclear. The CDR3 extends over 15 amino acids. The germline V gene has CDR1 SGHAT and CDR2 FQNNGV. V lost 4 bases and J lost 1, with 12 bases in between. The CDR3 DNA reads TGTGCCAGCAGCTACCAGGAGCAACGCACAGATACGCAGTATTTT. It is translated as CASSYQEQRTDTQYF.

The gene calls are TRBV9 and TRBJ1-1; possible D gene TRBD1, 6 bases. CDR3 length: 14 amino acids. V was shortened by 0 bases and J by 5 bases, with 11 bases between the two germline ends. Per the germline V gene, CDR1 is SGDLS and CDR2 is YYNGEE. CDR3 sequence (DNA): TGTGCCAGCAGCGTAGTCAGGGGTGGAACTGAAGCTTTCTTT. The encoded protein is CASSVVRGGTEAFF.

This clonotype appeared many times. A read error may account for a junction end that differs from germline. The CDR3 here is CSVSGRKDRANF. In DNA, the CDR3 is TGCAGCGTTTCCGGCCGGAAGGACCGAGCGAATTTT. The chain carries TRBV29-1 and TRBJ1-1, with D hard to call. CDR3 length: 12 residues. In germline, CDR1 is SQVTM, CDR2 ANQGSEA.

The chain couples TRBV10-3 to TRBJ1-5; weak D call: TRBD1 (5 bases). The germline V and J ends were trimmed by 2 bases and 1 base, with 15 bases remaining between them. This CDR3 contains 17 residues. Germline V gives CDR1 ENHRY, CDR2 SYGVKD. This chain's CDR3 is CAISEPGQGRSNQPQHF. The CDR3 DNA follows: TGTGCCATCAGTGAGCCCGGGCAGGGACGGAGCAATCAGCCCCAGCATTTT.

This clonotype was counted between two and nine times. The V and J genes are TRBV20-1 and TRBJ2-7; perhaps D is TRBD1 or TRBD2 (5 bases each). Trimming removed 3 bases from V and 2 bases from J, with 11 bases in between. Germline lookup yields CDR1 DFQATT and CDR2 SNEGSKA (reference sequence). The length of the CDR3 is 13 residues. CDR3 amino acids: CSARGEMAYEQYF. The CDR3, as DNA: TGCAGTGCTAGGGGGGAAATGGCCTACGAGCAGTACTTC.

This clonotype has a count of ten or more. The chain is built from TRBV2 and TRBJ2-4, with D perhaps given as TRBD1 or TRBD2 (6 bases each). This CDR3 spans 17 amino acids. In germline, CDR1 is SNHLY, CDR2 FYNNEI. V lost 6 bases and J lost 3, with 21 bases in between. The chain's CDR3 is CASRRGERNRIKNIQYF. As DNA, the CDR3 is TGTGCCAGCAGAAGGGGGGAGCGAAACAGGATCAAAAACATTCAGTACTTC.

The chain employs TRBV18 and TRBJ1-1, with 10 bases fitting TRBD1. Germline trimming cut 3 bases from V and 11 bases from J; bases unmatched to any gene: 9. From germline, CDR1 is KGHSH and CDR2 LQKENI. CDR3 length: 14 residues. The CDR3 sequence: CASSPTRDRGSAFF. DNA of the CDR3: TGTGCCAGCTCACCTACCCGGGACAGGGGTTCGGCTTTCTTT.

At least ten counts were recorded for this clonotype. V usage is TRBV5-1 and J usage is TRBJ1-2; tentatively, D is TRBD1 (6 bases). The germline CDR1 and CDR2 sequences are SGHRS and YFSETQ. V lost 8 bases and J 1 base, leaving 18 bases between the germline ends. The CDR3 has 15 residues. DNA of the CDR3: TGCGCCAGTGTGCCCGGAGGGGGTGGTAACTATGGCTACACCTTC. Translation: CASVPGGGGNYGYTF. Looking up the rest from reference TRBV5-1 and TRBJ1-2 gives the full variable domain: KAGVTQTPRYLIKTRGQQVTLSCSPISGHRSVSWYQQTPGQGLQFLFEYFSETQRNKGNFPGRFSGRQFSNSRSEMNVSTLELGDSALYLCASVPGGGGNYGYTFGSGTRLTVV.

This clonotype was detected ten times or more. The DNA of the CDR3 is TGTGCCACCAGCAGGGCCGGGACAGGTGGCGAAAAACTGTTTTTT. Its protein is CATSRAGTGGEKLFF. The chain recombines TRBV15 with TRBJ1-4; 8 bases are a match to TRBD1. The germline gives CDR1 LNHNV, CDR2 YYDKDF (reference sequence). V trimming: 3 bases; J trimming: 8 bases; junction bases outside the gene matches: 8. This CDR3 is 15 amino acids long.

At least ten counts were recorded for this clonotype. J is TRBJ1-2 and V is TRBV12-3 or TRBV12-4; the match to TRBD1 covers 7 bases. This CDR3 is built from 13 residues. The trim removed 6 bases at V and 7 bases at J, leaving 8 bases unmatched. CDR3 loop: CASSRDRVGGYTF. The CDR3 coding sequence is TGTGCCAGCAGCCGCGACAGGGTGGGTGGCTACACCTTC.

V usage is TRBV5-1 and J usage is TRBJ1-2; tentatively, D is TRBD1 (6 bases). CDR1 is SGHRS and CDR2 is YFSETQ in the germline V gene. V lost 0 bases to trimming and J lost 10 bases, with 16 bases between them. The CDR3 sequence is 14 residues long. DNA of the CDR3: TGCGCCAGCAGCTTGGGGCCAGGGGAGGATGCCTACACCTTC. This translates into CASSLGPGEDAYTF.

The chain joins TRBV5-1 to TRBJ1-6; D unresolved. Germline-derived CDR1 and CDR2 are SGHRS and YFSETQ. This CDR3 spans 13 amino acids. Trimming took 5 bases from V and 10 from J, leaving 13 bases between them. CDR3 loop: CASSAQRGSPLHF. CDR3 coding DNA: TGCGCCAGCAGTGCCCAAAGAGGGTCACCCCTCCACTTT.

The chain joins TRBV20-1 to TRBJ1-5; TRBD1 is a possible D gene (6 bases). CDR3 length equals 12 residues. V was cut by 5 bases and J by 7 bases, with 12 bases left in between. Germline lookup yields CDR1 DFQATT and CDR2 SNEGSKA (reference sequence). The CDR3 region has the DNA TGCAGTGCTCGGGCAGGGGTACAGCCCCAGCATTTT. It specifies CSARAGVQPQHF.

This clonotype was detected a few times. The rearrangement joins TRBV25-1 to TRBJ1-2, with a tentative D call TRBD1 (5 bases). Trimming shortened V by 4 bases and J by 4 bases, and 16 bases separated the two germline ends. The CDR3 runs 15 residues. Germline V lookup: CDR1 MGHDK, CDR2 SYGVNS. Here the CDR3 DNA reads TGTGCCAGCAGTGTGGCAGGGTTGGATGGCTATGGCTACACCTTC. The encoded protein is CASSVAGLDGYGYTF.

This clonotype was picked up a small number of times. The chain carries TRBV6-2 or TRBV6-3 and TRBJ2-5, with TRBD1 matching over 12 bases. Germline V gene sequence: CDR1 MNHEY, CDR2 SVGEGT. CDR3 length: 15 amino acids. Germline trimming cut 6 bases from V and 5 bases from J; bases unmatched to any gene: 7. The CDR3 bases are TGTGCCAGCAGCACCGGGACAGGGGGCTGGGAGACCCAGTACTTC. This encodes CASSTGTGGWETQYF.

The chain is built from TRBV14 and TRBJ2-5; maybe TRBD2 (6 bases). Trimming removed 4 bases from V and 4 bases from J, with 19 bases in between. There are 16 residues in the CDR3. Per the germline V gene, CDR1 is SGHDN and CDR2 is FVKESK. In nucleotides, the CDR3 is TGTGCCAGCAGCCGATTCGGGGGAGTGGTCCCAGAGACCCAGTACTTC. Its translation is CASSRFGGVVPETQYF.

The chain is built from TRBV6-1 and TRBJ2-7; a weak D match, TRBD1 (5 bases). The CDR3 spans 14 residues. CDR1 MNHNS and CDR2 SASEGT come from the germline V gene. V lost 4 bases and J lost 5, with 15 bases in between. The CDR3 sequence: CASSVTAVLHEQYF. The CDR3 DNA is TGTGCCAGCAGTGTGACAGCAGTACTACACGAGCAGTACTTC.

The V and J genes are TRBV28 and TRBJ1-1; D might be TRBD1 (6 bases). Trimming shortened V by 3 bases and J by 14 bases, and 13 bases separated the two germline ends. This CDR3 contains 11 residues. Germline CDR1 and CDR2: MDHEN and SYDVKM. The CDR3 sequence is CASSLGGHGFF. The DNA of the CDR3 is TGTGCCAGCAGTTTGGGGGGGCATGGCTTCTTT.

This clonotype occurred a few times. The J gene is TRBJ2-1, the V gene TRBV12-3 or TRBV12-4; possible D gene TRBD2, 5 bases. CDR3 length: 15 amino acids. The V and J ends lost 6 bases and 6 bases respectively, with 18 bases between them. CDR3 sequence (DNA): TGTGCCAGCAGCCCCCCGGGAAAGCCCGTCAATGAGCAGTTCTTC. This codes for CASSPPGKPVNEQFF.